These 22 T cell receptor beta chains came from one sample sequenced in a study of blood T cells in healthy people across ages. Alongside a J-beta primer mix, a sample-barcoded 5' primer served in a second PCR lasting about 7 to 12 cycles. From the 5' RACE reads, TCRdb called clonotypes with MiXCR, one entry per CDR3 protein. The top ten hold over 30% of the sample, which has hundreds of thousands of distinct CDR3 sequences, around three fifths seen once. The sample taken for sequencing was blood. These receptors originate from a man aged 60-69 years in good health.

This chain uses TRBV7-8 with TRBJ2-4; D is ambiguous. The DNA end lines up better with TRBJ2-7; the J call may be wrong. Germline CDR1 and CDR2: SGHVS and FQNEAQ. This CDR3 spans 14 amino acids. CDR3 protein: CASSSPWQAYEQYF. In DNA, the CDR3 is TGTGCCAGCAGCTCCCCCTGGCAGGCCTACGAGCAGTACTTC.

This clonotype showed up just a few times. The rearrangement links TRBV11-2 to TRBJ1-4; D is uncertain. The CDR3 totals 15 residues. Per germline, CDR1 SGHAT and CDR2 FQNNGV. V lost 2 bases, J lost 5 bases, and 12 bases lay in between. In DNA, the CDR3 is TGTGCCAGCAGCTTACGCGGCCTCGAGAATGAAAAACTGTTTTTT. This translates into CASSLRGLENEKLFF.

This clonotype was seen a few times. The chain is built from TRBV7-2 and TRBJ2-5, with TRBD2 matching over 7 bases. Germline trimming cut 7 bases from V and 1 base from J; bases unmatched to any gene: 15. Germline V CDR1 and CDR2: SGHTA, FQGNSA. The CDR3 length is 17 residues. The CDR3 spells CASKSLGRRGLQETQYF. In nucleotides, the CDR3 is TGTGCCAGCAAATCCCTCGGGAGGCGGGGCCTCCAAGAGACCCAGTACTTC. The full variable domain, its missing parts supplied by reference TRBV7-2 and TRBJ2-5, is GAGVSQSPSNKVTEKGKDVELRCDPISGHTALYWYRQSLGQGLEFLIYFQGNSAPDKSGLPSDRFSAERTGGSVSTLTIQRTQQEDSAVYLCASKSLGRRGLQETQYFGPGTRLLVL.

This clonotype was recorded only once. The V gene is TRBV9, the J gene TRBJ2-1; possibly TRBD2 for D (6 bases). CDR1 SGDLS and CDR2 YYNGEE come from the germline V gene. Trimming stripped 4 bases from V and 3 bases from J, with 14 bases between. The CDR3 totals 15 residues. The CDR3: CASSSRGGDYNEQFF. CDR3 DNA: TGTGCCAGCAGCTCGCGGGGAGGAGACTACAATGAGCAGTTCTTC.

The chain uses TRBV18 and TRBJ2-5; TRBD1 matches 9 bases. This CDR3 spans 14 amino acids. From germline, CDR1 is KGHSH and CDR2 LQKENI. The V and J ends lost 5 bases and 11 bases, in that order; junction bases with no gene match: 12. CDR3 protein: CASSSGQGNREQYF. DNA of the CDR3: TGTGCCAGCTCATCCGGACAGGGGAATCGGGAGCAGTACTTC.

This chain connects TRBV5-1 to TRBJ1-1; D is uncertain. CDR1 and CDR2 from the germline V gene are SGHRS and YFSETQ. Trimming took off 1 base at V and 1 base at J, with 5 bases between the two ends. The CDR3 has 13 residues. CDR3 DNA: TGCGCCAGCAGCTTGACCCCGAACACTGAAGCTTTCTTT. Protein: CASSLTPNTEAFF.

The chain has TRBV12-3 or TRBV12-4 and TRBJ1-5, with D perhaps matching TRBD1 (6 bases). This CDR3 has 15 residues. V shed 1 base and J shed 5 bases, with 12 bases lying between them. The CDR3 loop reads CASSLEQGRYQPQHF. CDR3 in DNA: TGTGCCAGCAGTTTAGAACAGGGAAGGTATCAGCCCCAGCATTTT.

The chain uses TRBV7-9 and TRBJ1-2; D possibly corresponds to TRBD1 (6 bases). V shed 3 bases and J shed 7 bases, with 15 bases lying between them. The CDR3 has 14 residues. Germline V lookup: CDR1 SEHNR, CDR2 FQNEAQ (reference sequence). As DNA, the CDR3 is TGTGCCAGCAGCTTTAGGGGGGAGCGAAGTGGCTACACCTTC. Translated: CASSFRGERSGYTF. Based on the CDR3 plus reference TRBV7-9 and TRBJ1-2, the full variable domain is DTGVSQNPRHKITKRGQNVTFRCDPISEHNRLYWYRQTLGQGPEFLTYFQNEAQLEKSRLLSDRFSAERPKGSFSTLEIQRTEQGDSAMYLCASSFRGERSGYTFGSGTRLTVV.

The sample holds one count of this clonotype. The CDR3 loop is CAISPHEDTQYF. CDR3 DNA sequence: TGTGCCATCAGTCCCCATGAGGATACGCAGTATTTT. The rearrangement uses TRBV10-3 and TRBJ2-3; D gene ambiguous. The CDR3 loop spans 12 amino acids. V was shortened by 5 bases and J by 6 bases, with 9 bases between the two germline ends. Germline-derived CDR1 and CDR2 are ENHRY and SYGVKD.

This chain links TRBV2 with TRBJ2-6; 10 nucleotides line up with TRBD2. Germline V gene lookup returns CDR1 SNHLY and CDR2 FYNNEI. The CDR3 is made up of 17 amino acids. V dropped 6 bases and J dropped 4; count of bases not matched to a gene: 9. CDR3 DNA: TGTGCCAGCAGCCTTTTGGGACTAGCGACGGGGGCCAACGTCCTGACTTTC. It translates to CASSLLGLATGANVLTF.

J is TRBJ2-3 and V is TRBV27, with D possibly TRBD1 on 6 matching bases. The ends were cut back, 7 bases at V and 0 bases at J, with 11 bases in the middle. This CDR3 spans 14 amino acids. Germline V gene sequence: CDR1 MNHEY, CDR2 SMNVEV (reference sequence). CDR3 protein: CASNEGQSTDTQYF. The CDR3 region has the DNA TGTGCCAGCAATGAAGGACAGAGCACAGATACGCAGTATTTT.

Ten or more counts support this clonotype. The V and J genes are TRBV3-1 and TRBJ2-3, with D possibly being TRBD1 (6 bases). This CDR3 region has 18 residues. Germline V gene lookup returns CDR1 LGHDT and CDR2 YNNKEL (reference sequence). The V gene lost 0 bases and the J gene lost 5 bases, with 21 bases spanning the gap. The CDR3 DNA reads TGTGCCAGCAGCCAAGATCCCCAGGGGACCTCGATGGGAGATACGCAGTATTTT. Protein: CASSQDPQGTSMGDTQYF.

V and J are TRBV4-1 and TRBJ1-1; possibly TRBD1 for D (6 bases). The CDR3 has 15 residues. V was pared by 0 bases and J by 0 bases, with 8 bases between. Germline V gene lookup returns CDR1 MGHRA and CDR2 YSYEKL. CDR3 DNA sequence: TGCGCCAGCAGCCAAGACGGGGACATGAACACTGAAGCTTTCTTT. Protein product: CASSQDGDMNTEAFF.

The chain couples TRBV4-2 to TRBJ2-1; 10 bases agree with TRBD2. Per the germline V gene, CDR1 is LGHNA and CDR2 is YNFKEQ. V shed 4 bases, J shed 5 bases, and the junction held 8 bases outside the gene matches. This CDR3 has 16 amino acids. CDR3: CASSLRTSGANNEQFF. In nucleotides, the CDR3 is TGTGCCAGCAGCCTGCGAACTAGCGGGGCAAACAATGAGCAGTTCTTC.

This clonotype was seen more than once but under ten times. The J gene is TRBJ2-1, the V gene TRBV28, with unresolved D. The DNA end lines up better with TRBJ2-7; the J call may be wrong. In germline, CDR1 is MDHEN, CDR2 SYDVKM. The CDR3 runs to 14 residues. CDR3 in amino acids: CASSPRVRPYEQYF. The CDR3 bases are TGTGCCAGCAGTCCTCGAGTGAGGCCCTACGAGCAGTACTTC.

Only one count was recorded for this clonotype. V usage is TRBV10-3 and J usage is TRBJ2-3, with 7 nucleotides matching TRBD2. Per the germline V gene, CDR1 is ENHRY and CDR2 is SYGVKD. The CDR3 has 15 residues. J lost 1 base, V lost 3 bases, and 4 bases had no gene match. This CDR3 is CAISDGAGGTDTQYF. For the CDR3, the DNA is TGTGCCATCAGTGATGGGGCGGGGGGCACAGATACGCAGTATTTT.

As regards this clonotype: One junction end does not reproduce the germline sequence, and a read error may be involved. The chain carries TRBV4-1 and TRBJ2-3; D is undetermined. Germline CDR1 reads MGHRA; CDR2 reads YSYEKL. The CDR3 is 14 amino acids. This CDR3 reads CVSSQDLASDTQYF. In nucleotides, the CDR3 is TGCGTCAGCAGCCAAGATTTGGCCTCAGATACGCAGTATTTT.

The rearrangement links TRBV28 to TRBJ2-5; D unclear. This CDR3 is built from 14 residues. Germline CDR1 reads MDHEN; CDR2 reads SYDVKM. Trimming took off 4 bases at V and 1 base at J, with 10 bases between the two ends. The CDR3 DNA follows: TGTGCCAGCAGTTGTCAGTCCTCCCAAGAGACCCAGTACTTC. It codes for CASSCQSSQETQYF. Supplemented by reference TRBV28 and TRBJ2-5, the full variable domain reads DVKVTQSSRYLVKRTGEKVFLECVQDMDHENMFWYRQDPGLGLRLIYFSYDVKMKEKGDIPEGYSVSREKKERFSLILESASTNQTSMYLCASSCQSSQETQYFGPGTRLLVL.

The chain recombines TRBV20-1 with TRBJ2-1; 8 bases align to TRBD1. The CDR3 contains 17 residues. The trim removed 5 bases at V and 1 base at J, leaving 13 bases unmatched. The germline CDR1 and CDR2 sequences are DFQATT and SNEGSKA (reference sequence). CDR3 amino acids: CSARRLGTGGSYNEQFF. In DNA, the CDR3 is TGCAGTGCTCGGAGATTAGGGACAGGAGGGTCCTACAATGAGCAGTTCTTC.

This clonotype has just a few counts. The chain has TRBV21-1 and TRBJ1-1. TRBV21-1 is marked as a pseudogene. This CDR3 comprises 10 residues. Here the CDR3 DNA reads TGTGCCAGCAGCCCGCCGGTAGCTTTCTTT. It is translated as CASSPPVAFF.

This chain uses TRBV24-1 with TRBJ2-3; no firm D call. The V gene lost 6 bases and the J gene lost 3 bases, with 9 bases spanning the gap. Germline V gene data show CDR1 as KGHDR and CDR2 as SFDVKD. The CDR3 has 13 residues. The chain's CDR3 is CATSRSGTDTQYF. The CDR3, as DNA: TGTGCCACCAGTAGGAGTGGGACAGATACGCAGTATTTT.

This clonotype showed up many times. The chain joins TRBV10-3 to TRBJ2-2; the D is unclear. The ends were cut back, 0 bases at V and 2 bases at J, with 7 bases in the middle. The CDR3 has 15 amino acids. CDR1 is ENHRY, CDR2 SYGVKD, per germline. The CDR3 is CAISESSPNTGELFF. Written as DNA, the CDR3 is TGTGCCATCAGTGAGTCGAGCCCAAACACCGGGGAGCTGTTTTTT.